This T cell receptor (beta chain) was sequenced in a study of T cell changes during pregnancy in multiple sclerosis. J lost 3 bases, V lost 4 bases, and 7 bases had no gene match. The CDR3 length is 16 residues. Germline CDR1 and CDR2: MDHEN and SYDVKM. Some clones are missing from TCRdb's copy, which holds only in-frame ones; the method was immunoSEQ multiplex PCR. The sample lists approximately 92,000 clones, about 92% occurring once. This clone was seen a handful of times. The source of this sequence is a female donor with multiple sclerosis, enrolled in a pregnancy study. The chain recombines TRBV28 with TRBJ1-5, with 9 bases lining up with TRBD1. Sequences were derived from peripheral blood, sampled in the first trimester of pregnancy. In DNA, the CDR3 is TGTGCCAGCAGTTCTTGGGACAGGGCGGTCAATCAGCCCCAGCATTTT. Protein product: CASSSWDRAVNQPQHF.